This entry concerns a single T cell receptor beta chain. This record comes from a study of T cells in Graves' hyperthyroidism and ophthalmopathy. Researchers amplified the TCR beta CDR3 regions from RNA transcripts. HTBI primers were used for first-round RT-PCR of the TCR CDR3. In TCRdb, the multiplex PCR reads were re-called with MiXCR into one record per CDR3 protein. Among 80,000 to 100,000 distinct CDR3 sequences listed, roughly 40% were seen once. Unmatched junction bases numbered 14, after V lost 5 bases and J lost 0 bases. CDR1 is SGHVS and CDR2 is FNYEAQ in the germline V gene. The CDR3 consists of 19 residues.

This chain uses TRBV7-6 with TRBJ1-3, with 9 nucleotides matching TRBD1. The sequenced material came from peripheral blood or thyroid tissue (not recorded which). The source is a woman under 40 with Graves' hyperthyroidism. The CDR3 is CASSLYRGLEGHSGNTIYF. The CDR3 region has the DNA TGTGCCAGCAGCCTTTACAGGGGGCTGGAGGGTCACTCTGGAAACACCATATATTTT.